The T cell receptor (beta chain) described here comes from a study of T cell responses to AZD1222 COVID-19 vaccine. Notes on the study in general: Repertoire sampling occurred only after the peak T cell response.

Turning to this clone: Its antigen is as yet unknown.

Profiled with immunoSEQ multiplex PCR; TCRdb holds only in-frame clones, not every one. The profile shows about 99,000 clones, approximately 88% of them singletons. The CDR3 covers 15 residues. From germline, CDR1 is SGHAT and CDR2 FQNNGV. The V gene end was trimmed by 3 bases and the J gene end by 6 bases; junction bases not matched to a gene: 9. The source was peripheral blood, collected on day 0 of AZD1222 vaccination. The rearrangement joins TRBV11-2 to TRBJ2-7, with 9 bases that match TRBD1. The receptor's source is an adult in good health. The CDR3 spells CASSFPGTGSGEQYF. The CDR3 bases are TGTGCCAGCAGCTTTCCCGGGACAGGGTCGGGCGAGCAGTACTTC.